There are a few counts of the clone carrying this T cell receptor beta chain. As yet, its antigen is unknown. These data originate in a study of cytomegalovirus exposure and HLA in healthy donors. Study in general: The study placed about 86% of its 398 genotyped donors in the Caucasian-associated ancestry cluster. Study conclusions and caveats: Compared with the roughly 670-donor mean, an Asian-associated ancestry cluster reportedly had fewer N-insertions, according to a later analysis. Researchers reportedly found TCR beta sequences accurately predicted most subjects' HLA-A and HLA-B alleles.

It was with 60 Vbeta and 13 Jbeta primers that the PCR ran. Only in-frame clones appear in the TCRdb table, and some are missing; sequencing was by immunoSEQ multiplex PCR. Of some 120,000 clones in the sample, approximately 80% were seen once. V gave up 3 bases and J gave up 6 bases, with 10 bases separating them. The CDR3 spans 13 residues. Germline V gene lookup returns CDR1 SGHAT and CDR2 FQDESV (reference sequence). This clonotype was obtained from a man aged 25-40 years in good health and CMV-seropositive. The sample was PBMCs. The chain uses TRBV11-1 and TRBJ2-3, with a weak D call TRBD2 (5 bases). The CDR3 sequence: CASSFRTGDTQYF. CDR3 nucleotide sequence: TGTGCCAGCAGCTTTCGGACTGGCGATACGCAGTATTTT.